These T cell receptor beta chains were read from a single sample in a study of blood T cell repertoires in COVID-19. Sequenced by immunoSEQ multiplex PCR; TCRdb stores in-frame clones only, minus some. The sample contains fewer than 40,000 clones, around 80% of which appear only once. Source material: peripheral blood. The receptor set was obtained from a man at least 80 years old with active or convalescent COVID-19. Each CDR3 is given with its conserved first and last residue. D genes are given only for firm matches. Not all rows give a size; the values are once, few, many and, for expanded clones, a class.

TGTGCCAGCAGCTTTAACAGGGGCGGAGCTTTCTTT	CASSFNRGGAFF	TRBV11-2	few	TRBJ1-1	TRBD1
TGTGCCAGCAGCGCGGGACAGGACCTTGGCTACACCTTC	CASSAGQDLGYTF	TRBV11-1	-	TRBJ1-2	TRBD1
TGTGCCAGCAGTCTTACAGGCCCCGGGGAGCTGTTTTTT	CASSLTGPGELFF	TRBV28	-	TRBJ2-2	-
TGTGCCAGCAGCGTTCCCCTAGCGGGGGGGCAAGATACGCAGTATTTT	CASSVPLAGGQDTQYF	TRBV9	-	TRBJ2-3	TRBD2
TGTGCCAGCAGCACCAGGGGGAGCAATCAGCCCCAGCATTTT	CASSTRGSNQPQHF	TRBV5-6	-	TRBJ1-5	TRBD1
TGTGCCAGCTCACCCCAGGGGTCCTATAATTCACCCCTCCACTTT	CASSPQGSYNSPLHF	TRBV18	once	TRBJ1-6	-
TGTGCCAGCAGCTCGGACCAGAACAGGGGAATTAACTATGGCTACACCTTC	CASSSDQNRGINYGYTF	TRBV7-1	-	TRBJ1-2	TRBD1
TGTGCCAGCAGCTTGGATCCTAGCGGGAGGACCAATGAGCAGTTCTTC	CASSLDPSGRTNEQFF	TRBV5-4	-	TRBJ2-1	TRBD2
TGTGCCAGCAGCCCAGGGGTTGAGTGGGAAAAACTGTTTTTT	CASSPGVEWEKLFF	TRBV7-2	-	TRBJ1-4	-
TGTGCCAGCAGCTTAGCGGCAGGTCGCGGGGAGACCCAGTACTTC	CASSLAAGRGETQYF	TRBV7-8	-	TRBJ2-5	-
TGCGCCAGCAGCTTACAGGGGAACACTGAAGCTTTCTTT	CASSLQGNTEAFF	TRBV5-1	-	TRBJ1-1	-
TGTGCCAGCAGCCAAGATTGGGACAGTGAGAGCTCTGGAAACACCATATATTTT	CASSQDWDSESSGNTIYF	TRBV4-2	once	TRBJ1-3	TRBD1
TGTGCCAGCAGTTTAGGCCAACTTCATGGCTACACCTTC	CASSLGQLHGYTF	TRBV12-3/TRBV12-4	-	TRBJ1-2	-
TGTGCCAGCAGCTTAGAAGTCCTAGCGTCAAGCACAGATACGCAGTATTTT	CASSLEVLASSTDTQYF	TRBV11-2	-	TRBJ2-3	-
TGCAGTGCTGGTGGCCCTGGACAGGGGGCTGAGGGCTACACCTTC	CSAGGPGQGAEGYTF	TRBV20-1	-	TRBJ1-2	TRBD1
TGTGCCAGCAGTTTAGATGGACACCCCTACAATGAGCAGTTCTTC	CASSLDGHPYNEQFF	TRBV28	-	TRBJ2-1	-
TGTGCCAGCAGCGTAGGTAGCGGGAGAGATGAGCAGTTCTTC	CASSVGSGRDEQFF	TRBV9	-	TRBJ2-1	TRBD2
TGTGCCAGCAGGCTGGAGGGGGGCGGGAGTGAAAAACTGTTTTTT	CASRLEGGGSEKLFF	TRBV2	-	TRBJ1-4	-
TGTGCCAGCAGTTACCAACCCCTGGACAGGGGGAGAGATGGCTACACCTTC	CASSYQPLDRGRDGYTF	TRBV6-2/TRBV6-3	few	TRBJ1-2	TRBD1
TGCAGCGTCGCCGCAGTCGCCGGGGCCAACGTCCTGACTTTC	CSVAAVAGANVLTF	TRBV29-1	-	TRBJ2-6	-
TGTGCCACCAGTCCTAAACGGACAGGGGGCGCGTTTTCCCACGAGCAGTACTTC	CATSPKRTGGAFSHEQYF	TRBV15	-	TRBJ2-7	TRBD1
TGTGCCAGCAGTCAGGGACAGGGGTATGGCTACACCTTC	CASSQGQGYGYTF	TRBV28	-	TRBJ1-2	TRBD1
TGTGCCAGCAGCCCGGGACAGGGTCCCTCCTACGAGCAGTACTTC	CASSPGQGPSYEQYF	TRBV7-6	-	TRBJ2-7	TRBD1
TGTGCCAGCAGCGTAGACGGGGATCCTCAAGAGACCCAGTACTTC	CASSVDGDPQETQYF	TRBV9	-	TRBJ2-5	-
TGTGCCAGTAAGGGGGGCGGCGGGAGCTCCTACAATGAGCAGTTCTTC	CASKGGGGSSYNEQFF	TRBV19	few	TRBJ2-1	-
TGTGCCAGCTCGCCCGCTATGGGCGGGAGGGCCCACTCCTACAATGAGCAGTTCTTC	CASSPAMGGRAHSYNEQFF	TRBV18	-	TRBJ2-1	TRBD2
TGTGCCATCAGCCCCAAGGGGCAGAACACTGAAGCTTTCTTT	CAISPKGQNTEAFF	TRBV10-3	few	TRBJ1-1	-
TGTGCCAGCAGTCCCCAGGGGGGCACAGATACGCAGTATTTT	CASSPQGGTDTQYF	TRBV2	few	TRBJ2-3	TRBD1
TGTGCCGTCCGTCAGGGATTAAGAGCCACCGGGGAGCTGTTTTTT	CAVRQGLRATGELFF	TRBV3-1/TRBV3-2	-	TRBJ2-2	-
TGTGCCTTCTTAGGGGGCAGCTACGAGCAGTACTTC	CAFLGGSYEQYF	TRBV30	once	TRBJ2-7	TRBD1
TGTGCCAGCAGCTTAGCTTGGGCTAGCGGGCCTGAACGGGTTGAGCAGTTCTTC	CASSLAWASGPERVEQFF	TRBV7-2	-	TRBJ2-1	TRBD2
TGTGCCAGCAGCTTGGACTCCACAGATACGCAGTATTTT	CASSLDSTDTQYF	TRBV7-2	once	TRBJ2-3	-
TGTGCCAGCAGCCCACGGACAGGGGGGGCAGAGTACAATGAGCAGTTCTTC	CASSPRTGGAEYNEQFF	TRBV7-9	-	TRBJ2-1	TRBD1
TGTGCCAGCAGTCCATTATCGGGGAACTATGGCTACACCTTC	CASSPLSGNYGYTF	TRBV6-5	-	TRBJ1-2	-
TGTGCCAGCAGTTTATTAGGGGGCTCTTTTAATGAGCAGTTCTTC	CASSLLGGSFNEQFF	TRBV27	-	TRBJ2-1	TRBD1
TGTGCCTGGAGTAAGGGGGCGAAAGGAAACACCATATATTTT	CAWSKGAKGNTIYF	TRBV30	-	TRBJ1-3	TRBD1
TGCAGCGCCCAGGACATCGCTAGCACAGATACGCAGTATTTT	CSAQDIASTDTQYF	TRBV29-1	-	TRBJ2-3	-
TGTGCCAGTAGTATAGGGTCAGGGCGATACGAGCAGTACTTC	CASSIGSGRYEQYF	TRBV19	-	TRBJ2-7	-
TGTGCCAGCGCCGCCGGGACTTCGTACAATGAGCAGTTCTTC	CASAAGTSYNEQFF	TRBV27	once	TRBJ2-1	-
TGCGCCAGCAGCCGAGGGACTAGCGGGAACTACAATGAGCAGTTCTTC	CASSRGTSGNYNEQFF	TRBV5-1	-	TRBJ2-1	TRBD2
TGTGCCAGCAGCGCCGGACAGTACAATGAGCAGTTCTTC	CASSAGQYNEQFF	TRBV11-2	-	TRBJ2-1	-
TGTGCCAGCAGCCAAGTTGGACTCGGTGGAAACACCATATATTTT	CASSQVGLGGNTIYF	TRBV3-1/TRBV3-2	-	TRBJ1-3	-